Below, 26 T cell receptor beta chains from the same sample are listed, as sequenced in a study of cytomegalovirus exposure and HLA in healthy donors. PCR amplification relied on 60 Vbeta primers (plus 13 Jbeta primers). The method was immunoSEQ multiplex PCR; TCRdb's version includes in-frame clones alone and lacks a portion of them. In the table there are around 140,000 clones, around 80% of which are singletons. Sequenced: PBMCs. The receptor source for this set is a female donor in good health and CMV-seronegative.

Note on this clone: The junction does not match germline at one end; this may be a read error. V and J are TRBV5-1 and TRBJ1-1, with D perhaps matching TRBD1 (6 bases). The CDR3 runs 14 residues. CDR1 and CDR2 (germline): SGHRS, YFSETQ. The CDR3 loop reads CASNPGVLNPEAFF. The CDR3 DNA reads TGCGCCAGCAACCCAGGGGTGTTGAACCCTGAAGCTTTCTTT.

This clone was detected only once. The chain joins TRBV27 to TRBJ1-2; TRBD1 aligns across 8 bases. After removal of 5 bases from V and 6 bases from J, the junction contained 8 bases not matched to a gene. The CDR3 totals 14 residues. Germline lookup yields CDR1 MNHEY and CDR2 SMNVEV (reference sequence). CDR3 loop: CASSLRGRDDGYTF. The CDR3 DNA reads as TGTGCCAGCAGTCTCAGGGGGCGCGACGATGGCTACACCTTC.

V is TRBV7-3 and J is TRBJ1-1; D uncertain. Trimming stripped 3 bases from V and 1 base from J, with 12 bases between. This CDR3 spans 15 amino acids. From germline, CDR1 is SGHTA and CDR2 FQGTGA. CDR3 in DNA: TGTGCCAGCAGCTTCGGAGGTGTTGGGAACACTGAAGCTTTCTTT. This codes for CASSFGGVGNTEAFF.

The chain employs TRBV29-1 and TRBJ1-1; tentative D call: TRBD1 (5 bases). Trimming removed 4 bases from V and 3 bases from J, with 33 bases in between. The V gene's germline CDR1 is SQVTM and CDR2 ANQGSEA. The CDR3 runs 20 residues. This CDR3 is CSVVSWTKPSGGSSHTEAFF. The CDR3 DNA is TGCAGCGTTGTGAGCTGGACAAAACCCTCTGGGGGGTCAAGCCACACTGAAGCTTTCTTT.

This chain connects TRBV28 to TRBJ2-3; the match to TRBD2 covers 8 bases. The V segment lost 5 bases and the J segment 2 bases; nucleotides outside the gene matches: 12. Germline V gene data show CDR1 as MDHEN and CDR2 as SYDVKM. The CDR3 contains 17 residues. The CDR3, as DNA: TGTGCCAGCAGTACTTTTGGCGGGGGGATTCTCACAGATACGCAGTATTTT. Translating it yields CASSTFGGGILTDTQYF. The whole variable domain, filled in from reference TRBV28 and TRBJ2-3, reads DVKVTQSSRYLVKRTGEKVFLECVQDMDHENMFWYRQDPGLGLRLIYFSYDVKMKEKGDIPEGYSVSREKKERFSLILESASTNQTSMYLCASSTFGGGILTDTQYFGPGTRLTVL.

The V call is TRBV4-2, the J call TRBJ1-2, with D perhaps TRBD1 (5 bases). Trimming stripped 0 bases from V and 4 bases from J, with 15 bases between. Germline lookup yields CDR1 LGHNA and CDR2 YNFKEQ. The CDR3 has 16 residues. CDR3 sequence (DNA): TGTGCCAGCAGCCAAGATGGGGCTCCAGGGCCCTATGGCTACACCTTC. Translation: CASSQDGAPGPYGYTF.

V is TRBV5-1 and J is TRBJ1-1; D is perhaps TRBD1 (5 bases). Trimming shortened V by 0 bases and J by 1 base, and 10 bases separated the two germline ends. Per the germline V gene, CDR1 is SGHRS and CDR2 is YFSETQ. The CDR3 length is 15 residues. Here the CDR3 reads CASSLAQGRNTEAFF. The CDR3 nucleotides are TGCGCCAGCAGCTTGGCGCAGGGTAGGAACACTGAAGCTTTCTTT. The variable domain in full, with the rest retrieved from reference TRBV5-1 and TRBJ1-1, is KAGVTQTPRYLIKTRGQQVTLSCSPISGHRSVSWYQQTPGQGLQFLFEYFSETQRNKGNFPGRFSGRQFSNSRSEMNVSTLELGDSALYLCASSLAQGRNTEAFFGQGTRLTVV.

The chain combines TRBV6-5 with TRBJ2-3; the D is unclear. The CDR3 length is 14 residues. The germline V gene encodes CDR1 MNHEY and CDR2 SVGAGI. The V end was cut by 0 bases, the J end by 3 bases, with 7 bases between. CDR3 sequence reads: CASSYSAATDTQYF. DNA for the CDR3: TGTGCCAGCAGTTACTCGGCGGCTACAGATACGCAGTATTTT.

The chain joins TRBV15 to TRBJ1-4; 11 bases are shared with TRBD1. CDR1 and CDR2 from the germline V gene are LNHNV and YYDKDF (reference sequence). The V and J ends lost 7 bases and 8 bases, in that order; junction bases with no gene match: 9. There are 15 residues in the CDR3. The CDR3, as DNA: TGTGCCACCACCTTTAGGGACAGGGGGAGGGAAAAACTGTTTTTT. It yields the protein CATTFRDRGREKLFF.

CDR3 region: CASSHPVRDISGNTIYF. The CDR3 DNA sequence: TGCGCCAGCAGCCACCCCGTCCGGGATATCTCTGGAAACACCATATATTTT. V and J are TRBV4-1 and TRBJ1-3; D is unresolved. Germline V gene lookup returns CDR1 MGHRA and CDR2 YSYEKL. The ends were cut back, 3 bases at V and 0 bases at J, with 15 bases in the middle. CDR3 size: 17 residues.

The rearrangement joins TRBV6-1 to TRBJ2-7, with D uncertain. The CDR3 totals 12 residues. Germline CDR1 reads MNHNS; CDR2 reads SASEGT. Deletions cut 9 bases from V and 4 bases from J, with 13 bases between. The CDR3 loop reads CASVNSVYEQYF. DNA for the CDR3: TGTGCCAGTGTAAATAGTGTATACGAGCAGTACTTC.

This chain connects TRBV5-1 to TRBJ1-2, with D unclear. This CDR3 has 16 residues. V lost 5 bases and J 6 bases, leaving 23 bases between the germline ends. Germline CDR1 reads SGHRS; CDR2 reads YFSETQ. CDR3 nucleotide sequence: TGCGCCAGCAGATCCCGCCCGTCGAGTGCCCTCGATGGCTACACCTTC. Protein sequence: CASRSRPSSALDGYTF. The full variable domain, rest sourced from reference TRBV5-1 and TRBJ1-2, is KAGVTQTPRYLIKTRGQQVTLSCSPISGHRSVSWYQQTPGQGLQFLFEYFSETQRNKGNFPGRFSGRQFSNSRSEMNVSTLELGDSALYLCASRSRPSSALDGYTFGSGTRLTVV.

The chain joins TRBV7-2 to TRBJ2-7; 8 bases are a match to TRBD1. Germline CDR1 SGHTA, CDR2 FQGNSA. The CDR3 totals 14 residues. V dropped 5 bases and J dropped 6; count of bases not matched to a gene: 9. CDR3: CASSLSRTGPEQYF. CDR3 sequence (DNA): TGTGCCAGCAGCCTAAGTAGGACAGGGCCCGAGCAGTACTTC.

This clone was counted between two and nine times. The V gene is TRBV13, the J gene TRBJ1-1, with D perhaps matching TRBD1 (6 bases). Germline V gives CDR1 PRHDT, CDR2 FYEKMQ (reference sequence). CDR3 length: 14 residues. Trimming left V 5 bases short and J 4 bases short, with 14 bases between. Here the CDR3 DNA reads TGTGCCAGCAGCCCACAGGGCCTGGGCACTGAAGCTTTCTTT. It yields the protein CASSPQGLGTEAFF.

The chain carries TRBV15 and TRBJ2-1; D gene unclear. Germline assignment: CDR1 LNHNV and CDR2 YYDKDF (reference sequence). The germline V and J ends were trimmed by 7 bases and 6 bases, with 16 bases remaining between them. This CDR3 comprises 14 residues. The CDR3 DNA sequence: TGTGCCACCATGAAGACTTTATCGGGCAATGAGCAGTTCTTC. This translates into CATMKTLSGNEQFF. Complete variable domain (other parts from reference TRBV15 and TRBJ2-1): DAMVIQNPRYQVTQFGKPVTLSCSQTLNHNVMYWYQQKSSQAPKLLFHYYDKDFNNEADTPDNFQSRRPNTSFCFLDIRSPGLGDTAMYLCATMKTLSGNEQFFGPGTRLTVL.

The V call is TRBV6-1, the J call TRBJ1-2, with a tentative D call TRBD1 (5 bases). The CDR3 sequence is 12 residues long. Germline CDR1 is MNHNS and CDR2 is SASEGT. V shed 6 bases and J shed 3 bases, with 8 bases lying between them. The DNA of the CDR3 is TGTGCCAGCAGGGGCAGGGACTATGGCTACACCTTC. Residues: CASRGRDYGYTF.

The chain uses TRBV9 and TRBJ2-1; 8 bases are a match to TRBD2. This CDR3 region has 14 residues. CDR1 and CDR2 from the germline V gene are SGDLS and YYNGEE. V shed 1 base, J shed 8 bases, and the junction held 5 bases outside the gene matches. The CDR3 is CASSVSGSRDEQFF. The CDR3 nucleotides read TGTGCCAGCAGCGTAAGCGGGAGTAGGGATGAGCAGTTCTTC.

This rearrangement joins TRBV30 to TRBJ1-1; D perhaps matches TRBD1 (5 bases). Germline V gives CDR1 GTSNPN, CDR2 SVGIG (reference sequence). V was clipped by 0 bases and J by 11 bases, with 10 bases between them. The CDR3 is 11 residues long. In DNA form, the CDR3 reads TGTGCCTGGAGTGTACGGGGGAAGGCTTTCTTT. Amino acid sequence: CAWSVRGKAFF.

The chain employs TRBV28 and TRBJ1-5; 8 positions agree with TRBD1. The CDR3 has 18 residues. Germline V gene lookup returns CDR1 MDHEN and CDR2 SYDVKM. V lost 6 bases to trimming and J lost 5 bases; unmatched junction nucleotides: 18. The CDR3 here is CASSPLRLWTGHHQPQHF. The CDR3 DNA reads TGTGCCAGCAGCCCGCTACGCCTATGGACAGGGCATCATCAGCCCCAGCATTTT. The whole variable domain, filled in from reference TRBV28 and TRBJ1-5, reads DVKVTQSSRYLVKRTGEKVFLECVQDMDHENMFWYRQDPGLGLRLIYFSYDVKMKEKGDIPEGYSVSREKKERFSLILESASTNQTSMYLCASSPLRLWTGHHQPQHFGDGTRLSIL.

V usage is TRBV5-1 and J usage is TRBJ2-1; TRBD1 matches 7 bases. The ends lost 0 bases at V and 4 bases at J; junction bases unmatched: 7. The CDR3 is made up of 16 amino acids. CDR1 is SGHRS, CDR2 YFSETQ, per germline. The CDR3 DNA follows: TGCGCCAGCAGCTTGGCGGGACAGAGCCGTTACAATGAGCAGTTCTTC. Encoded protein: CASSLAGQSRYNEQFF. The full variable domain, in which reference TRBV5-1 and TRBJ2-1 provide the parts outside the CDR3, is KAGVTQTPRYLIKTRGQQVTLSCSPISGHRSVSWYQQTPGQGLQFLFEYFSETQRNKGNFPGRFSGRQFSNSRSEMNVSTLELGDSALYLCASSLAGQSRYNEQFFGPGTRLTVL.

The J gene is TRBJ1-1, the V gene TRBV6-1, with D perhaps matching TRBD1 (5 bases). The germline V and J ends were trimmed by 4 bases and 3 bases, with 15 bases remaining between them. This CDR3 is built from 15 residues. Per germline, CDR1 MNHNS and CDR2 SASEGT. CDR3 sequence reads: CASSALARGDTEAFF. The CDR3 DNA sequence: TGTGCCAGCAGTGCCCTCGCTCGGGGGGACACTGAAGCTTTCTTT.

This clone was detected once. This sequence joins TRBV6-5 and TRBJ1-4; D might be TRBD1 (6 bases). The germline V gene has CDR1 MNHEY and CDR2 SVGAGI. The V and J ends lost 0 bases and 6 bases respectively, with 8 bases between them. This CDR3 is 14 amino acids long. CDR3 DNA: TGTGCCAGCAGTTACTCAGGGGGAGATGAAAAACTGTTTTTT. Protein: CASSYSGGDEKLFF.

The V call is TRBV7-9, the J call TRBJ2-2; tentative D call: TRBD1 (6 bases). V lost 5 bases and J lost 3, with 10 bases in between. The CDR3 has 14 amino acids. Germline CDR1 reads SEHNR; CDR2 reads FQNEAQ (reference sequence). CDR3 DNA sequence: TGTGCCAGCAGCCCACAGGGCTACACCGGGGAGCTGTTTTTT. Translation gives CASSPQGYTGELFF.

The chain is built from TRBV28 and TRBJ1-1; D remains unclear. The CDR3 extends over 13 amino acids. V was clipped by 0 bases and J by 5 bases, with 7 bases between them. In germline, CDR1 is MDHEN, CDR2 SYDVKM. This chain's CDR3 is CASSLWLETEAFF. The CDR3 bases are TGTGCCAGCAGTTTATGGCTAGAGACTGAAGCTTTCTTT.

This chain joins TRBV6-1 and TRBJ2-5; 9 bases fit TRBD1. Germline CDR1 is MNHNS and CDR2 is SASEGT. J gave up 4 bases and V 9 bases, and 12 bases lay outside the gene matches. The CDR3 length is 15 residues. CDR3 loop: CASNRGRDSGETQYF. The CDR3 DNA reads TGTGCCAGTAACAGGGGGCGCGATTCGGGAGAGACCCAGTACTTC.

This clone was detected only once. The J gene is TRBJ1-4, the V gene TRBV5-1, with D unclear. This CDR3 contains 15 residues. CDR1 and CDR2 from the germline V gene are SGHRS and YFSETQ. Trimming removed 0 bases at V and 4 bases at J, with 10 bases between. CDR3 in amino acids: CASSLVGRSNEKLFF. The CDR3 DNA is TGCGCCAGCAGCTTGGTGGGCAGAAGTAATGAAAAACTGTTTTTT.